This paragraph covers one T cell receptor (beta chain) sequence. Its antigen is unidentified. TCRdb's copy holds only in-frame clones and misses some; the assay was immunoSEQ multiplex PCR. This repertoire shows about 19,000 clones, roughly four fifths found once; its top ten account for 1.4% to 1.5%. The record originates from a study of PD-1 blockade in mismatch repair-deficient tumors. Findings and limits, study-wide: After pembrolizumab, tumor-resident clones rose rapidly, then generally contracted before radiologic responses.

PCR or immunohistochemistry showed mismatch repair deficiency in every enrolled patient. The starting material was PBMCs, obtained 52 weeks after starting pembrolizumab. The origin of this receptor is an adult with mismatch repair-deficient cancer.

CDR3: CASSWDRLPPYNEQFF. The CDR3 DNA sequence: TGTGCCAGTTCCTGGGACAGGTTACCTCCCTACAATGAGCAGTTCTTC. The gene calls are TRBV19 and TRBJ2-1, with TRBD1 matching over 8 bases. V lost 8 bases and J lost 2; bases outside the gene matches: 11. Germline assignment: CDR1 LNHDA and CDR2 SQIVND (reference sequence). The length of the CDR3 is 16 residues.